This entry lists 18 T cell receptor beta chains sequenced from one sample in a study of human thymus T cells. The thymus was resected at corrective cardiac surgery. Measured with immunoSEQ multiplex PCR; TCRdb has only the in-frame clones, and not every one. The sample lists around 120,000 clones, about 93% occurring once. The specimen sequenced was thymus tissue. These receptor sequences come from a boy under two years old with a congenital heart defect but otherwise immunologically healthy.

The chain recombines TRBV4-2 with TRBJ1-3; D is unresolved. CDR1 LGHNA and CDR2 YNFKEQ come from the germline V gene. Trimming shortened V by 1 base and J by 0 bases, and 13 bases separated the two germline ends. The CDR3 has 17 residues. CDR3 nucleotides: TGTGCCAGCAGCCAAGCCCACTCCAGAAACTCTGGAAACACCATATATTTT. Its protein product is CASSQAHSRNSGNTIYF.

The chain uses TRBV7-2 and TRBJ2-3, with a tentative D call TRBD2 (7 bases). Germline V gives CDR1 SGHTA, CDR2 FQGNSA. V dropped 6 bases and J dropped 8 bases, with 12 bases sitting between them. CDR3 length: 12 residues. CDR3 residues: CASRRGEGTQYF. CDR3 in DNA: TGTGCCAGCAGGAGGGGGGAGGGTACGCAGTATTTT. The whole variable domain, filled in from reference TRBV7-2 and TRBJ2-3, reads GAGVSQSPSNKVTEKGKDVELRCDPISGHTALYWYRQSLGQGLEFLIYFQGNSAPDKSGLPSDRFSAERTGGSVSTLTIQRTQQEDSAVYLCASRRGEGTQYFGPGTRLTVL.

This clone was seen once. The V call is TRBV30, the J call TRBJ1-2, with 9 positions matching TRBD1. With 4 bases clipped from V and 0 bases from J, the junction kept 18 bases outside the gene matches. The CDR3 extends over 19 amino acids. In germline, CDR1 is GTSNPN, CDR2 SVGIG (reference sequence). The CDR3 nucleotides read TGTGCCTGGACAAAGATCACTCGACAGGGGGTTAGAGCTAACTATGGCTACACCTTC. Translated: CAWTKITRQGVRANYGYTF.

This rearrangement joins TRBV6-1 to TRBJ2-2, with unresolved D. CDR1 MNHNS and CDR2 SASEGT come from the germline V gene. Trimming took off 2 bases at V and 1 base at J, with 8 bases between the two ends. This CDR3 region has 15 residues. In DNA form, the CDR3 reads TGTGCCAGCAGTGAAAACCGGGTGAACACCGGGGAGCTGTTTTTT. It codes for CASSENRVNTGELFF.

This CDR3 is CASSFRLQNTDTQYF. DNA of the CDR3: TGTGCCAGCAGCTTCCGACTGCAGAATACAGATACGCAGTATTTT. V and J are TRBV7-9 and TRBJ2-3, with D unclear. V was trimmed by 3 bases and J by 3 bases, leaving 13 bases between them. CDR3 size: 15 residues. In germline, CDR1 is SEHNR, CDR2 FQNEAQ (reference sequence).

Only one count was recorded for this clone. CDR3: CASSARLAGDNTDTQYF. For the CDR3, the DNA is TGTGCCAGCAGCGCCCGACTAGCGGGGGATAACACAGATACGCAGTATTTT. The chain has TRBV11-2 and TRBJ2-3; 12 bases are a match to TRBD2. The CDR3 is made up of 17 amino acids. CDR1 and CDR2 from the germline V gene are SGHAT and FQNNGV. V was pared by 5 bases and J by 2 bases, with 8 bases of the junction left unmatched. Full variable domain (missing parts from reference TRBV11-2 and TRBJ2-3): EAGVAQSPRYKIIEKRQSVAFWCNPISGHATLYWYQQILGQGPKLLIQFQNNGVVDDSQLPKDRFSAERLKGVDSTLKIQPAKLEDSAVYLCASSARLAGDNTDTQYFGPGTRLTVL.

This chain joins TRBV30 and TRBJ1-6, with D possibly TRBD1 on 5 matching bases. The CDR3 sequence is 15 residues long. V was clipped by 4 bases and J by 0 bases, with 10 bases between them. The germline V gene has CDR1 GTSNPN and CDR2 SVGIG (reference sequence). The CDR3 here is CAWTPGSSYNSPLHF. The CDR3 coding sequence is TGTGCCTGGACGCCAGGGAGCTCCTATAATTCACCCCTCCACTTT.

The chain joins TRBV4-1 to TRBJ1-4, with TRBD1 matching 10 bases. The CDR3 is 19 amino acids. V lost 0 bases, J lost 2 bases, and 9 bases stayed unmatched. Per the germline V gene, CDR1 is MGHRA and CDR2 is YSYEKL. The CDR3 bases are TGCGCCAGCAGCCAAGATTATTCGGGACAGGGGTATACTAATGAAAAACTGTTTTTT. Its translation is CASSQDYSGQGYTNEKLFF.

The V call is TRBV30, the J call TRBJ1-2, with a tentative D call TRBD1 (5 bases). Looked up from germline, CDR1 is GTSNPN and CDR2 is SVGIG (reference sequence). Trimming stripped 2 bases from V and 6 bases from J, with 10 bases between. This CDR3 region has 12 residues. The CDR3 coding sequence is TGTGCCTGGAGTACCGGGGGGGATGGCTACACCTTC. As protein: CAWSTGGDGYTF.

The chain links TRBV7-2 to TRBJ1-5; tentative D call: TRBD1 (5 bases). The germline V gene has CDR1 SGHTA and CDR2 FQGNSA. Trimming shortened V by 5 bases and J by 0 bases, and 11 bases separated the two germline ends. This CDR3 contains 15 residues. This chain's CDR3 is CASSVGLHSNQPQHF. DNA of the CDR3: TGTGCCAGCAGCGTGGGACTGCATAGCAATCAGCCCCAGCATTTT.

This clone showed up just once. V gene TRBV7-2 combines with J gene TRBJ2-7, with D perhaps given as TRBD1 or TRBD2 (6 bases each). The CDR3 loop spans 19 amino acids. Per germline, CDR1 SGHTA and CDR2 FQGNSA. Trimming pared 3 bases from V and 5 bases from J, leaving 29 bases between. Written as DNA, the CDR3 is TGTGCCAGCAGCTTCGCCCCTGCTAGGGGGGAATCCCGCTTTGACGAGCAGTACTTC. Its translation: CASSFAPARGESRFDEQYF.

V usage is TRBV28 and J usage is TRBJ1-2; no definite D call. Germline V gene data show CDR1 as MDHEN and CDR2 as SYDVKM. V lost 7 bases and J 3 bases, leaving 9 bases between the germline ends. The CDR3 consists of 12 residues. As DNA, the CDR3 is TGTGCCAGCACACCGAGGGACTATGGCTACACCTTC. Amino acid sequence: CASTPRDYGYTF.

The chain employs TRBV9 and TRBJ2-1; D ambiguous. The CDR3 has 13 residues. CDR1 and CDR2 (germline): SGDLS, YYNGEE. Trimming took off 0 bases at V and 8 bases at J, with 9 bases between the two ends. CDR3 DNA sequence: TGTGCCAGCAGCGTAGGGCATAAAGATGAGCAGTTCTTC. Amino acids: CASSVGHKDEQFF. Supplemented by reference TRBV9 and TRBJ2-1, the full variable domain reads DSGVTQTPKHLITATGQRVTLRCSPRSGDLSVYWYQQSLDQGLQFLIQYYNGEERAKGNILERFSAQQFPDLHSELNLSSLELGDSALYFCASSVGHKDEQFFGPGTRLTVL.

The chain combines TRBV6-1 with TRBJ1-2, with D perhaps TRBD1 (5 bases). Germline CDR1 and CDR2: MNHNS and SASEGT. V was shortened by 3 bases and J by 4 bases, with 15 bases between the two germline ends. The CDR3 contains 15 residues. CDR3 sequence: CASSEDTWTPYGYTF. The CDR3 bases are TGTGCCAGCAGTGAGGACACTTGGACTCCCTATGGCTACACCTTC.

In nucleotides, the CDR3 is TGTGCCAGCAGTTGCAGGAACACGGGAGAGACCCAGTACTTC. Its translation: CASSCRNTGETQYF. The chain recombines TRBV6-1 with TRBJ2-5; D remains unclear. The CDR3 contains 14 residues. From germline, CDR1 is MNHNS and CDR2 SASEGT. V dropped 5 bases and J dropped 4 bases, with 14 bases sitting between them.

V and J are TRBV7-9 and TRBJ1-1; the D gene is possibly TRBD1 (5 bases). The germline CDR1 and CDR2 sequences are SEHNR and FQNEAQ (reference sequence). V was clipped by 10 bases and J by 1 base, with 10 bases between them. This CDR3 has 12 amino acids. CDR3 in DNA: TGTGCCAACAGGACGGCGAACACTGAAGCTTTCTTT. Translating gives CANRTANTEAFF.

The CDR3 reads CASSSPGREVWDGYTF. The CDR3 DNA reads TGTGCCAGCAGCTCCCCGGGCAGGGAGGTTTGGGATGGCTACACCTTC. The rearrangement joins TRBV28 to TRBJ1-2; possibly TRBD1 for D (5 bases). The germline V and J ends were trimmed by 6 bases and 6 bases, with 23 bases remaining between them. The CDR3 consists of 16 residues. Per the germline V gene, CDR1 is MDHEN and CDR2 is SYDVKM.

The chain combines TRBV10-3 with TRBJ2-7, with TRBD1 matching 9 bases. The V gene end was trimmed by 0 bases and the J gene end by 4 bases; junction bases not matched to a gene: 1. The length of the CDR3 is 14 residues. Germline loops: CDR1 ENHRY, CDR2 SYGVKD. CDR3 nucleotide sequence: TGTGCCATCAGTGAGTCCGGACAGGGGTACGAGCAGTACTTC. Residues: CAISESGQGYEQYF.